A single sample gave rise to the 9 T cell receptor beta chains below, sequenced in a study of graft-versus-host responses after intestinal transplantation. No cognate antigen is known for these TCRs. Repertoires were generated with immunoSEQ multiplex PCR, while TCRdb's copy carries only in-frame clones and drops some. The table includes 60,000 to 65,000 clones, 85% to 95% detected once. The source material was unstimulated CD8+ T cells sorted from spleen or lymph node cells, sampled before transplant. These receptors originate from a human donor who was the organ donor for an intestinal transplant.

The chain employs TRBV28 and TRBJ2-3, with 7 bases identical to TRBD2. The CDR3 totals 15 residues. The germline CDR1 and CDR2 sequences are MDHEN and SYDVKM. V shed 5 bases and J 0 bases; nucleotides not matched to a gene: 5. CDR3 bases: TGTGCCAGCAGTCCCGCTAGCGGTAGCACAGATACGCAGTATTTT. This encodes CASSPASGSTDTQYF.

The rearrangement links TRBV12-2 to TRBJ2-7; the table's D call of TRBD2 was not tested on the DNA. TRBV12-2 is marked as a pseudogene. This CDR3 is 14 amino acids long. The CDR3 sequence: CASRISGSSYEQYF. The DNA of the CDR3 is TGTGCAAGTCGCATTAGCGGGTCCTCCTACGAGCAGTACTTC.

This clone occurred once. The chain recombines TRBV9 with TRBJ2-1; perhaps TRBD1 as D (6 bases). The CDR3 sequence is 12 residues long. Germline CDR1 reads SGDLS; CDR2 reads YYNGEE. Trimming took 6 bases from V and 6 from J, leaving 10 bases between them. The CDR3 loop reads CASTSGANEQFF. For the CDR3, the DNA is TGTGCCAGCACCTCAGGGGCCAATGAGCAGTTCTTC.

The chain recombines TRBV27 with TRBJ2-3, with TRBD1 matching over 7 bases. This CDR3 region has 16 residues. V dropped 5 bases and J dropped 0; count of bases not matched to a gene: 8. The germline V gene has CDR1 MNHEY and CDR2 SMNVEV (reference sequence). This CDR3 is CASSPLDRASTDTQYF. The CDR3 nucleotides read TGTGCCAGCAGTCCACTCGACAGGGCTAGCACAGATACGCAGTATTTT.

The chain employs TRBV27 and TRBJ1-5; no clear D. V was pared by 5 bases and J by 4 bases, with 12 bases between. Germline-derived CDR1 and CDR2 are MNHEY and SMNVEV (reference sequence). The CDR3 is 14 amino acids. The CDR3 is CASSRSGENQPQHF. The CDR3 DNA reads as TGTGCCAGCAGTAGGAGCGGCGAAAATCAGCCCCAGCATTTT.

The chain links TRBV7-6 to TRBJ2-1, with 8 bases lining up with TRBD2. Germline CDR1 SGHVS, CDR2 FNYEAQ. The CDR3 is made up of 16 amino acids. Trimming removed 1 base from V and 4 bases from J; junction bases left unmatched: 6. CDR3 in DNA: TGTGCCAGCAGCTTAGACTTACTAGCGGAGTACAATGAGCAGTTCTTC. This gives the protein CASSLDLLAEYNEQFF.

As regards this clone: Other DNA sequences in the sample encode the same CDR3. The rearrangement links TRBV9 to TRBJ2-3; D may be TRBD1 (5 bases). This CDR3 region has 14 residues. The V gene's germline CDR1 is SGDLS and CDR2 YYNGEE. Trimming stripped 1 base from V and 3 bases from J, with 9 bases between. The CDR3 spells CASSVSGSTDTQYF. The CDR3 region has the DNA TGTGCCAGCAGCGTATCAGGGTCGACAGATACGCAGTATTTT.

The chain has TRBV29-1 and TRBJ2-5; D not resolved. V shed 8 bases and J shed 2 bases, with 21 bases lying between them. CDR1 is SQVTM and CDR2 is ANQGSEA in the germline V gene. This CDR3 has 15 amino acids. CDR3 sequence (DNA): TGCAGCCCGATGGTGGCAGGTTCGATACAAGAGACCCAGTACTTC. This encodes CSPMVAGSIQETQYF.

V is TRBV28 and J is TRBJ1-1; D gene unclear. There are 13 residues in the CDR3. Germline loops: CDR1 MDHEN, CDR2 SYDVKM. Trimming took 3 bases from V and 4 from J, leaving 9 bases between them. This chain's CDR3 is CASSFSGGTEAFF. The CDR3 DNA is TGTGCCAGCAGTTTCTCAGGTGGCACTGAAGCTTTCTTT.